The 29 T cell receptor beta chains listed next were all sequenced from one sample in a study of OX40 agonist ivuxolimab in advanced cancers. The table came from immunoSEQ multiplex PCR; TCRdb's copy has only in-frame clones and leaves some out. This table holds approximately 60,000 clones, approximately 80% found once. The input for sequencing was CD4+ or CD8+ T cells sorted from blood, taken in a trial of the OX40 agonist ivuxolimab. The receptors shown here come from an adult with an advanced solid tumor such as melanoma, head and neck, liver or kidney cancer.

The chain combines TRBV7-6 with TRBJ2-7, with TRBD2 matching 13 bases. Germline assignment: CDR1 SGHVS and CDR2 FNYEAQ. This CDR3 comprises 14 residues. The trim removed 4 bases at V and 4 bases at J, leaving 1 base unmatched. The chain's CDR3 is CASSSTSGGYEQYF. Written as DNA, the CDR3 is TGTGCCAGCAGCTCGACTAGCGGGGGGTACGAGCAGTACTTC.

The V and J genes are TRBV28 and TRBJ2-1, with 10 bases that match TRBD2. V was clipped by 5 bases and J by 8 bases; unmatched bases: 6. Germline V lookup: CDR1 MDHEN, CDR2 SYDVKM. CDR3 length: 14 residues. The CDR3 DNA sequence: TGTGCCAGCAGTCTAGCGGGAGATTTTTATGAGCAGTTCTTC. Translated: CASSLAGDFYEQFF.

There are a few counts of this clone. The chain uses TRBV10-3 and TRBJ2-5, with D uncertain. The CDR3 contains 13 residues. The germline V gene encodes CDR1 ENHRY and CDR2 SYGVKD. The V end lost 2 bases, the J end lost 5 bases, and 9 bases lay between the germline ends. In nucleotides, the CDR3 is TGTGCCATCAGTGAGCCTCGGACCGAGACCCAGTACTTC. Its protein product is CAISEPRTETQYF.

This clone was recorded once. The J gene is TRBJ2-3, the V gene TRBV2; 8 nucleotides align to TRBD1. CDR1 is SNHLY, CDR2 FYNNEI, per germline. J gave up 4 bases and V 7 bases, and 7 bases lay outside the gene matches. The CDR3 loop spans 14 amino acids. CDR3 protein: CASTAGGAADTQYF. The CDR3 bases are TGTGCCAGCACCGCAGGGGGCGCGGCAGATACGCAGTATTTT.

The J gene is TRBJ2-5, the V gene TRBV9; TRBD2 aligns across 7 bases. Trimming at V came to 0 bases and at J to 6 bases, leaving 14 bases not matched to a gene. CDR1 and CDR2 (germline): SGDLS, YYNGEE. This CDR3 spans 17 amino acids. This CDR3 reads CASSVDGGAGVEKTQYF. The CDR3 DNA reads TGTGCCAGCAGCGTAGACGGAGGGGCGGGAGTCGAAAAGACCCAGTACTTC.

The gene calls are TRBV7-8 and TRBJ2-7; 7 bases are a match to TRBD1. Per germline, CDR1 SGHVS and CDR2 FQNEAQ. CDR3 size: 14 residues. V was pared by 5 bases and J by 2 bases, with 6 bases of the junction left unmatched. CDR3 region: CASSQQGVPYEQYF. The CDR3 DNA reads as TGTGCCAGCAGCCAGCAGGGGGTCCCCTACGAGCAGTACTTC.

This clone was detected once. This chain uses TRBV5-4 with TRBJ2-3; D is undetermined. The CDR3 extends over 13 amino acids. The germline V and J ends were trimmed by 0 bases and 2 bases, with 4 bases remaining between them. CDR1 and CDR2 from the germline V gene are SGHNT and YYREEE (reference sequence). The CDR3 sequence: CASSLDLTDTQYF. CDR3 coding DNA: TGTGCCAGCAGCTTGGACCTCACAGATACGCAGTATTTT.

The genes are TRBV7-6 and TRBJ1-4; 10 bases line up with TRBD1. There are 15 residues in the CDR3. Germline V gene sequence: CDR1 SGHVS, CDR2 FNYEAQ. V lost 2 bases to trimming and J lost 7 bases; unmatched junction nucleotides: 4. CDR3 in DNA: TGTGCCAGCAGCTTACTGGGACAGGGGAGTGAAAAACTGTTTTTT. This translates into CASSLLGQGSEKLFF.

The rearrangement links TRBV6-5 to TRBJ1-2; no firm D call. The CDR3 loop spans 13 amino acids. Germline V gives CDR1 MNHEY, CDR2 SVGAGI. Between the trimmed V and J ends, which lost 4 bases and 3 bases, there was a span of 9 bases. CDR3 loop: CASSSPSYYGYTF. In DNA form, the CDR3 reads TGTGCCAGCAGTTCCCCCAGTTACTATGGCTACACCTTC.

There are a few counts of this clone. In DNA, the CDR3 is TGCGCCAGCAGCTTGTCGGGGCCCTATAATTCACCCCTCCACTTT. Protein sequence: CASSLSGPYNSPLHF. The rearrangement joins TRBV5-1 to TRBJ1-6; the D gene is possibly TRBD1 (5 bases). Between the trimmed V and J ends, which lost 1 base and 2 bases, there was a span of 7 bases. The CDR3 sequence is 15 residues long. Per the germline V gene, CDR1 is SGHRS and CDR2 is YFSETQ.

CDR3 amino acids: CASSLSVRWSQPQHF. The CDR3 bases are TGTGCCAGCAGCTTAAGCGTACGGTGGAGTCAGCCCCAGCATTTT. V is TRBV7-2 and J is TRBJ1-5, with D hard to call. This CDR3 region has 15 residues. The V gene lost 2 bases and the J gene lost 6 bases, with 14 bases spanning the gap. Germline loops: CDR1 SGHTA, CDR2 FQGNSA. The full variable domain, completed using reference TRBV7-2 and TRBJ1-5, is GAGVSQSPSNKVTEKGKDVELRCDPISGHTALYWYRQSLGQGLEFLIYFQGNSAPDKSGLPSDRFSAERTGGSVSTLTIQRTQQEDSAVYLCASSLSVRWSQPQHFGDGTRLSIL.

This chain connects TRBV30 to TRBJ2-2, with 8 bases aligning to TRBD2. Germline V CDR1 and CDR2: GTSNPN, SVGIG (reference sequence). The CDR3 runs to 16 residues. V shed 3 bases and J 6 bases; nucleotides not matched to a gene: 12. CDR3 region: CAWRPGGGGFSGELFF. Here the CDR3 DNA reads TGTGCCTGGAGGCCGGGCGGCGGGGGGTTTTCCGGGGAGCTGTTTTTT.

The V call is TRBV7-9, the J call TRBJ1-3, with D perhaps matching TRBD1 (5 bases). In germline, CDR1 is SEHNR, CDR2 FQNEAQ (reference sequence). V shed 5 bases and J shed 0 bases, with 14 bases lying between them. The CDR3 runs 16 residues. CDR3 in amino acids: CASSQITGGSGNTIYF. CDR3 coding DNA: TGTGCCAGCAGCCAGATTACAGGCGGCTCTGGAAACACCATATATTTT.

The chain uses TRBV6-4 and TRBJ1-1; D is unclear. CDR1 is MRHNA and CDR2 is SNTAGT in the germline V gene. The CDR3 runs to 11 residues. V was clipped by 2 bases and J by 4 bases, with 2 bases between them. This CDR3 reads CASSDGTEAFF. The CDR3 nucleotides read TGTGCCAGCAGTGACGGCACTGAAGCTTTCTTT.

The chain recombines TRBV19 with TRBJ2-1; 7 bases match TRBD1. The trim removed 4 bases at V and 8 bases at J, leaving 8 bases unmatched. This CDR3 has 14 amino acids. Germline CDR1 LNHDA, CDR2 SQIVND (reference sequence). As DNA, the CDR3 is TGTGCCAGTAGTACCCGGACAGGCGACCATGAGCAGTTCTTC. As protein: CASSTRTGDHEQFF.

The gene calls are TRBV29-1 and TRBJ2-3; maybe TRBD1 (6 bases). The V gene lost 6 bases and the J gene lost 5 bases, with 15 bases spanning the gap. The CDR3 loop spans 13 amino acids. CDR1 and CDR2 from the germline V gene are SQVTM and ANQGSEA. The CDR3 spells CSVFHGGGDTQYF. CDR3 in DNA: TGCAGCGTCTTTCATGGGGGCGGAGATACGCAGTATTTT.

The V call is TRBV2, the J call TRBJ2-7, with 10 positions matching TRBD1. V trimming: 4 bases; J trimming: 1 base; junction bases outside the gene matches: 1. The CDR3 covers 14 residues. Germline V lookup: CDR1 SNHLY, CDR2 FYNNEI. As DNA, the CDR3 is TGTGCCAGCAGTGGACAGGGGGCTTCCTACGAGCAGTACTTC. Encoded protein: CASSGQGASYEQYF.

This chain links TRBV29-1 with TRBJ1-2; no firm D call. With 6 bases removed from V and 3 bases from J, the gap between germline ends came to 8 bases. This CDR3 has 11 residues. Germline V CDR1 and CDR2: SQVTM, ANQGSEA. The CDR3 DNA is TGCAGCGTGGGAGGGTACTATGGCTACACCTTC. Its protein is CSVGGYYGYTF.

The CDR3 loop is CASSQGGRVQPQHF. CDR3 coding DNA: TGTGCCAGTAGTCAGGGTGGCAGGGTACAGCCCCAGCATTTT. V usage is TRBV19 and J usage is TRBJ1-5, with a possible D match to TRBD1 (5 bases). CDR1 is LNHDA and CDR2 is SQIVND in the germline V gene (reference sequence). V lost 5 bases to trimming and J lost 7 bases, with 15 bases between them. The CDR3 is 14 residues long.

This sequence joins TRBV10-3 and TRBJ1-3; D perhaps matches TRBD1 (6 bases). The V gene lost 4 bases and the J gene lost 1 base, with 11 bases spanning the gap. CDR3 length: 15 amino acids. CDR1 and CDR2 (germline): ENHRY, SYGVKD. Here the CDR3 reads CAISVRQGSGNTIYF. CDR3 sequence (DNA): TGTGCCATCAGTGTAAGGCAGGGGTCTGGAAACACCATATATTTT.

The V call is TRBV7-7, the J call TRBJ2-7, with D unresolved. V dropped 4 bases and J dropped 7 bases, with 17 bases sitting between them. Germline assignment: CDR1 SSHAT and CDR2 FNYEAQ (reference sequence). This CDR3 region has 14 residues. The CDR3 spells CASSSGPGSVEQYF. The CDR3 nucleotides are TGTGCCAGCAGCTCGGGCCCGGGTTCGGTAGAGCAGTACTTC.

This chain links TRBV11-2 with TRBJ2-7; TRBD2 agrees at 12 bases. The CDR3 is 18 amino acids. Germline values: CDR1 SGHAT, CDR2 FQNNGV. The trim removed 3 bases at V and 0 bases at J, leaving 9 bases unmatched. CDR3 loop: CASSFLGTSGLSSYEQYF. The CDR3 DNA follows: TGTGCCAGCAGCTTTCTCGGGACTAGCGGGCTGAGCTCCTACGAGCAGTACTTC.

The chain uses TRBV4-1 and TRBJ2-5; 9 nucleotides align to TRBD1. The CDR3 runs 15 residues. The V gene end was trimmed by 2 bases and the J gene end by 5 bases; junction bases not matched to a gene: 6. Germline values: CDR1 MGHRA, CDR2 YSYEKL. The CDR3 here is CASSQISGQGETQYF. The CDR3, as DNA: TGCGCCAGCAGCCAAATCTCGGGACAGGGCGAGACCCAGTACTTC.

The genes are TRBV6-1 and TRBJ2-5; 11 positions agree with TRBD2. The CDR3 covers 16 residues. CDR1 and CDR2 from the germline V gene are MNHNS and SASEGT. Unmatched junction bases numbered 5, after V lost 3 bases and J lost 2 bases. The CDR3 reads CASSEGVAGGQETQYF. CDR3 coding DNA: TGTGCCAGCAGTGAGGGGGTAGCGGGAGGGCAAGAGACCCAGTACTTC.

J is TRBJ2-3 and V is TRBV15; D is unresolved. CDR3 length: 15 amino acids. Trimming shortened V by 0 bases and J by 8 bases, and 15 bases separated the two germline ends. The germline V gene encodes CDR1 LNHNV and CDR2 YYDKDF (reference sequence). The DNA for the CDR3 is TGTGCCACCAGCAGAGATCGTCTAGTTTTTCGTACGCAGTATTTT. It specifies CATSRDRLVFRTQYF.

The gene calls are TRBV9 and TRBJ2-1, with D tentatively TRBD1 or TRBD2 (5 bases each). Trimming shortened V by 5 bases and J by 3 bases, and 15 bases separated the two germline ends. CDR1 and CDR2 from the germline V gene are SGDLS and YYNGEE. The CDR3 runs to 15 residues. The DNA of the CDR3 is TGTGCCAGCAGGGGGACCTCCTCGGTCTACAATGAGCAGTTCTTC. Protein: CASRGTSSVYNEQFF.

In this sample, this clone turned up once. The chain links TRBV10-3 to TRBJ1-4; D is uncertain. Looked up from germline, CDR1 is ENHRY and CDR2 is SYGVKD. There are 11 residues in the CDR3. Trimming took 3 bases from V and 10 from J, leaving 6 bases between them. CDR3 sequence: CAISERGKLFF. The CDR3 bases are TGTGCCATCAGTGAACGAGGAAAACTGTTTTTT.

V is TRBV28 and J is TRBJ2-7, with D tentatively TRBD2 (6 bases). Trimming took off 4 bases at V and 12 bases at J, with 19 bases between the two ends. This CDR3 is built from 13 residues. Germline-derived CDR1 and CDR2 are MDHEN and SYDVKM. The chain's CDR3 is CASSSQLGGVSYF. The CDR3 DNA sequence: TGTGCCAGCAGTTCCCAACTAGGAGGGGTTTCGTACTTC.

The V gene is TRBV30, the J gene TRBJ2-5; D perhaps matches TRBD1 (7 bases). In germline, CDR1 is GTSNPN, CDR2 SVGIG (reference sequence). CDR3 length: 16 residues. Trimming removed 8 bases from V and 4 bases from J, with 26 bases in between. The CDR3 coding sequence is TGTGCCGGGTTCGGAGGGGGCAGAGGGTTGGCAGAGACCCAGTACTTC. This translates into CAGFGGGRGLAETQYF.